This is a list of T cell receptor beta chains from one sample in a study of blood T cell repertoires in COVID-19. Libraries were prepared by immunoSEQ multiplex PCR; TCRdb keeps only in-frame clonotypes and omits some of them. The table lists approximately 81,000 clones, roughly four fifths of them singletons. Sequencing input: peripheral blood. The receptors come from a human donor in a cohort sampled during active COVID-19. The CDR3 runs from the conserved cysteine through the conserved F or W. A D gene is named only where the DNA matches it firmly. The size of a clone is reported for some rows only, either as once, few or many, or as a class for expanded clones.

CDR3 protein,CDR3 DNA,J gene,clone size,V gene,D gene
CASSYFGQGEQDTQYF,TGTGCCAGCAGTTACTTTGGACAGGGGGAGCAAGATACGCAGTATTTT,TRBJ2-3,.,TRBV6-5,TRBD1
CASRAFSRLNSPLHF,TGTGCCAGCAGAGCTTTTAGCAGACTGAATTCACCCCTCCACTTT,TRBJ1-6,.,TRBV27,.
CAADRGPSYEQYF,TGTGCCGCGGACAGGGGCCCTTCCTACGAGCAGTACTTC,TRBJ2-7,.,TRBV6-5,TRBD1
CASSSMSSGNTIYF,TGTGCCAGCTCCTCTATGAGCTCTGGAAACACCATATATTTT,TRBJ1-3,.,TRBV6-5,.
CASSSGTPGANVLTF,TGTGCCAGCAGCTCCGGGACTCCTGGGGCCAACGTCCTGACTTTC,TRBJ2-6,.,TRBV7-3,.
CASRMDRASNNEQFF,TGTGCCAGTAGGATGGACAGGGCTTCGAACAATGAGCAGTTCTTC,TRBJ2-1,.,TRBV19,TRBD1
CASSPQDANSPLHF,TGCGCCAGCAGCCCACAGGACGCTAATTCACCCCTCCACTTT,TRBJ1-6,.,TRBV5-1,.
CASSHVGRAGGSTDTQYF,TGCGCCAGCAGTCACGTCGGAAGGGCGGGCGGGAGCACAGATACGCAGTATTTT,TRBJ2-3,.,TRBV23-1,.
CSARGTNQPQHF,TGCAGCGCACGAGGGACAAATCAGCCCCAGCATTTT,TRBJ1-5,few,TRBV29-1,.
CASSPDRERALPYTGELFF,TGTGCCAGCAGCCCTGACAGGGAAAGGGCCCTTCCTTACACCGGGGAGCTGTTTTTT,TRBJ2-2,.,TRBV7-9,TRBD1
CASSPEDRGLYEQYF,TGTGCCAGCTCACCAGAGGACAGGGGACTCTACGAGCAGTACTTC,TRBJ2-7,.,TRBV18,TRBD1
CAIKQGQVIDTQYF,TGTGCGATCAAGCAGGGACAGGTTATCGATACGCAGTATTTT,TRBJ2-3,.,TRBV19,TRBD1
CASSEVQGLSYEQYF,TGTGCCAGCAGCGAAGTACAGGGCCTGTCCTACGAGCAGTACTTC,TRBJ2-7,.,TRBV7-9,.
CASSVQETQYF,TGCGCCAGCAGCGTACAAGAGACCCAGTACTTC,TRBJ2-5,.,TRBV5-1,.
CASSPGTGKGNTEAFF,TGTGCCAGCAGCCCAGGGACAGGGAAAGGTAACACTGAAGCTTTCTTT,TRBJ1-1,.,TRBV9,TRBD1
CASSQDPQGYEQYF,TGTGCCAGCAGCCAAGATCCACAGGGTTACGAGCAGTACTTC,TRBJ2-7,.,TRBV4-2,.
CASSVQHTGELFF,TGCGCCAGCAGCGTACAGCATACCGGGGAGCTGTTTTTT,TRBJ2-2,.,TRBV4-1,.
CASSPVTGSVVYEQYF,TGTGCCAGCAGCCCGGTGACAGGTAGTGTGGTCTACGAGCAGTACTTC,TRBJ2-7,.,TRBV3-1/TRBV3-2,.
CASSLAGLYEQYF,TGTGCCAGCAGTTTGGCAGGGCTCTACGAGCAGTACTTC,TRBJ2-7,.,TRBV12-3/TRBV12-4,.
CASSPAVASVLYEQYF,TGTGCCAGCAGCCCTGCGGTTGCTAGCGTCCTCTACGAGCAGTACTTC,TRBJ2-7,once,TRBV7-2,.
CASSIPGGPHEQFF,TGTGCCAGTAGTATCCCGGGGGGGCCGCATGAGCAGTTCTTC,TRBJ2-1,.,TRBV19,TRBD2
CASSLAAASYEQYF,TGTGCCAGCAGCTTAGCGGCAGCGAGCTACGAGCAGTACTTC,TRBJ2-7,.,TRBV7-2,.
CASSYTGGGETQYF,TGTGCCAGCAGTTACACAGGGGGCGGTGAGACCCAGTACTTC,TRBJ2-5,.,TRBV7-3,TRBD1
CASSLSLGGLGTGELFF,TGTGCCAGCAGCTTAAGTCTAGGGGGTCTTGGCACCGGGGAGCTGTTTTTT,TRBJ2-2,.,TRBV7-3,.
CASSELWNTEAFF,TGTGCCAGTAGCGAGCTCTGGAACACTGAAGCTTTCTTT,TRBJ1-1,.,TRBV19,.
CASSGGYALGNLRCTF,TGTGCCAGCAGTGGAGGATATGCATTAGGAAACCTTAGGTGCACCTTC,TRBJ1-2,.,TRBV6-1,.
CASSPATSGLYNEQFF,TGTGCCAGCAGCCCCGCGACTAGCGGATTATACAATGAGCAGTTCTTC,TRBJ2-1,.,TRBV11-3,TRBD2
CASSDVPGDGYTF,TGTGCCAGCAGTGACGTTCCAGGCGATGGCTACACCTTC,TRBJ1-2,.,TRBV6-4,.
CASSRAQGVGEAFF,TGCGCCAGCAGCCGTGCGCAGGGGGTAGGGGAAGCTTTCTTT,TRBJ1-1,.,TRBV5-1,TRBD1
CASSPHNSYNEQFF,TGTGCCAGCAGCCCACACAACTCCTACAATGAGCAGTTCTTC,TRBJ2-1,few,TRBV9,.
CASSLDSGELFF,TGTGCCAGCAGCCTGGACTCCGGGGAGCTGTTTTTT,TRBJ2-2,.,TRBV7-3,.
CASSKRYEEAFF,TGTGCCAGCAGCAAAAGATATGAGGAAGCTTTCTTT,TRBJ1-1,.,TRBV12-3/TRBV12-4,.
CATFGTLNYGYTF,TGTGCCACGTTCGGGACACTTAACTATGGCTACACCTTC,TRBJ1-2,.,TRBV19,.
CASSNSGGPEAFF,TGTGCCAGCAGCAACAGTGGAGGCCCTGAAGCTTTCTTT,TRBJ1-1,.,TRBV7-9,.
CASSQAVARDRAEQYF,TGCGCCAGCAGCCAAGCCGTCGCCCGTGACAGGGCCGAGCAGTACTTC,TRBJ2-7,.,TRBV4-1,TRBD1